Below, 14 T cell receptor beta chains from the same sample are listed, as sequenced in a study of T cell repertoires in cytomegalovirus infection. TCRdb recomputed calls from the reads with MiXCR, one row per CDR3 protein. Among roughly 340,000 distinct CDR3 sequences listed, under 35% were seen once. Their target antigens are unknown. Sequencing was performed on cultured PBMCs, taken from culture after CMV antigen stimulation. These receptors originate from a human donor in good health (CMV status not recorded). Some clones in this sample may be carry-over from other donors' samples.

This rearrangement joins TRBV7-3 to TRBJ2-2, with D possibly being TRBD1 (5 bases). CDR3 size: 12 residues. Germline CDR1 is SGHTA and CDR2 is FQGTGA. Trimming removed 3 bases at V and 6 bases at J, with 5 bases between. The DNA of the CDR3 is TGTGCCAGCAGCTTGACAGCCGGGGAGCTGTTTTTT. Translating it yields CASSLTAGELFF.

The chain uses TRBV7-2 and TRBJ1-2; D unresolved. Germline assignment: CDR1 SGHTA and CDR2 FQGNSA. The CDR3 spans 14 residues. V was trimmed by 0 bases and J by 8 bases, leaving 13 bases between them. CDR3 region: CASSLATGEPGYTF. DNA for the CDR3: TGTGCCAGCAGCTTAGCGACTGGGGAGCCCGGCTACACCTTC.

V and J are TRBV19 and TRBJ2-3; D is undetermined. V was trimmed by 3 bases and J by 7 bases, leaving 5 bases between them. Germline-derived CDR1 and CDR2 are LNHDA and SQIVND (reference sequence). The CDR3 totals 11 residues. CDR3 residues: CASSMLNTQYF. CDR3 sequence (DNA): TGTGCCAGTAGTATGTTGAATACGCAGTATTTT. Looking up the rest from reference TRBV19 and TRBJ2-3 gives the full variable domain: DGGITQSPKYLFRKEGQNVTLSCEQNLNHDAMYWYRQDPGQGLRLIYYSQIVNDFQKGDIAEGYSVSREKKESFPLTVTSAQKNPTAFYLCASSMLNTQYFGPGTRLTVL.

The genes are TRBV7-3 and TRBJ2-5, with 10 bases that match TRBD1. Germline assignment: CDR1 SGHTA and CDR2 FQGTGA. Germline trimming cut 5 bases from V and 3 bases from J; bases unmatched to any gene: 3. The CDR3 length is 14 residues. The CDR3 here is CASSTGTGEETQYF. DNA for the CDR3: TGTGCCAGCAGCACCGGGACAGGGGAAGAGACCCAGTACTTC.

This clonotype came up many times. The chain uses TRBV12-3 or TRBV12-4 and TRBJ2-1; perhaps TRBD1 as D (5 bases). V was trimmed by 5 bases and J by 9 bases, leaving 11 bases between them. The CDR3 consists of 12 residues. The CDR3 is CASSDRRGEQFF. The CDR3 region has the DNA TGTGCCAGCAGTGACAGACGTGGTGAGCAGTTCTTC.

This chain uses TRBV6-5 with TRBJ1-3; D call uncertain. Germline CDR1 reads MNHEY; CDR2 reads SVGAGI. The CDR3 consists of 13 residues. Between the trimmed V and J ends, which lost 8 bases and 0 bases, there was a span of 8 bases. The CDR3 loop is CASYGLSGNTIYF. The CDR3 DNA is TGTGCCAGCTACGGACTCTCTGGAAACACCATATATTTT.

The V call is TRBV12-3 or TRBV12-4, the J call TRBJ2-1, with 9 bases matching TRBD1. J was trimmed by 5 bases and V by 6 bases; bases with no gene match: 14. The CDR3 totals 17 residues. CDR3 residues: CASRPRRDRAPDNEQFF. Here the CDR3 DNA reads TGTGCCAGCAGGCCGAGGCGGGACAGGGCACCGGACAATGAGCAGTTCTTC.

CDR3 region: CASSSERQGEQYF. The DNA of the CDR3 is TGTGCCAGCAGCTCGGAGAGACAGGGCGAGCAGTACTTC. J is TRBJ2-7 and V is TRBV7-2; TRBD1 matches 7 bases. The ends lost 4 bases at V and 6 bases at J; junction bases unmatched: 6. This CDR3 comprises 13 residues. Germline CDR1 and CDR2: SGHTA and FQGNSA.

The chain combines TRBV11-2 with TRBJ1-2; possibly TRBD1 for D (6 bases). Germline values: CDR1 SGHAT, CDR2 FQNNGV. The V end lost 5 bases, the J end lost 2 bases, and 18 bases lay between the germline ends. This CDR3 region has 16 residues. CDR3 nucleotide sequence: TGTGCCAGCAGCCTAGGTGGGATTAGGGGGAACTATGGCTACACCTTC. Translating gives CASSLGGIRGNYGYTF.

The genes are TRBV7-2 and TRBJ2-1, with TRBD2 matching 8 bases. Germline V gene data show CDR1 as SGHTA and CDR2 as FQGNSA. The CDR3 is 12 residues long. J was trimmed by 14 bases and V by 5 bases; bases with no gene match: 8. The CDR3 DNA is TGTGCCAGCAGCACCCGGACTAGCCCTAAGTTCTTC. It codes for CASSTRTSPKFF.

This chain links TRBV12-3 or TRBV12-4 with TRBJ1-3, with a weak D call TRBD1 (6 bases). V was shortened by 4 bases and J by 0 bases, with 16 bases between the two germline ends. This CDR3 spans 17 amino acids. CDR3 sequence reads: CASSSYNRVGSGNTIYF. The DNA of the CDR3 is TGTGCCAGCAGTTCTTATAACAGGGTTGGCTCTGGAAACACCATATATTTT.

This clonotype was counted a few times. This sequence joins TRBV6-8 and TRBJ2-5; 12 nucleotides align to TRBD2. CDR1 and CDR2 from the germline V gene are MNHGY and SAAAGT. The length of the CDR3 is 20 residues. Losses at the gene ends were 6 bases for V and 4 bases for J; bases not matched to a gene: 21. This CDR3 reads CASSQRPMGLAGRPSETQYF. The DNA for the CDR3 is TGTGCCAGCAGCCAACGCCCAATGGGACTAGCGGGTAGACCCTCAGAGACCCAGTACTTC.

There are a few counts of this clonotype. The rearrangement joins TRBV29-1 to TRBJ2-2; weak D call: TRBD1 (6 bases). The CDR3 runs 14 residues. The germline CDR1 and CDR2 sequences are SQVTM and ANQGSEA. Trimming cost V 6 bases and J 5 bases, with 16 bases left between them. The CDR3 protein is CSVAGDGLTGELFF. CDR3 DNA sequence: TGCAGCGTAGCAGGGGACGGTCTGACCGGGGAGCTGTTTTTT.

There are a few counts of this clonotype. The chain has TRBV6-1 and TRBJ2-2; D gene ambiguous. V lost 7 bases to trimming and J lost 5 bases, with 14 bases between them. The CDR3 runs to 14 residues. Germline V gene sequence: CDR1 MNHNS, CDR2 SASEGT. The DNA of the CDR3 is TGTGCCAGCAACTCTGGGTGGGGAACCGGGGAGCTGTTTTTT. Translating it yields CASNSGWGTGELFF.